These T cell receptor beta chains were read from a single sample in a study of control samples from healthy donors and cancer patients. Data came from immunoSEQ multiplex PCR; TCRdb stores just in-frame clones and leaves some out. This table holds around 160,000 clones, over 85% found once. The sample taken for sequencing was blood. The receptors here all came from a man younger than 30 in good health. CDR3s include the opening cysteine and the closing phenylalanine or tryptophan. A D gene is named only where the DNA matches it firmly. Some rows mark clone size as missing; the rest say once, few, many or name a class of expanded clone.

CDR3,DNA,J,V,D,size
CASSLRGSEKLFF,TGTGCCAGCAGCTTACGGGGCTCTGAAAAACTGTTTTTT,TRBJ1-4,TRBV7-6,NA,NA
CASRWGGGYNEQFF,TGTGCCAGCCGGTGGGGGGGTGGGTACAATGAGCAGTTCTTC,TRBJ2-1,TRBV27,TRBD2,NA
CASSLLTGTYEQYF,TGCGCCAGCAGCTTACTAACCGGGACCTACGAGCAGTACTTC,TRBJ2-7,TRBV5-1,NA,NA
CSVDGAELNTEAFF,TGCAGCGTTGATGGTGCCGAACTGAACACTGAAGCTTTCTTT,TRBJ1-1,TRBV29-1,NA,NA
CASSPVASGDTQYF,TGTGCCAGCAGTCCCGTAGCTTCCGGGGATACGCAGTATTTT,TRBJ2-3,TRBV6-2/TRBV6-3,NA,NA
CASSSSGWPYNEQFF,TGTGCCAGCAGCTCGAGCGGGTGGCCTTACAATGAGCAGTTCTTC,TRBJ2-1,TRBV7-9,NA,NA
CASLERESWSYNEQFF,TGTGCCAGCTTGGAGCGGGAGTCTTGGTCCTACAATGAGCAGTTCTTC,TRBJ2-1,TRBV2,TRBD2,NA
CASSQGRVRSSGNSPLHF,TGCGCCAGCAGCCAAGGAAGGGTACGGTCCTCGGGGAATTCACCCCTCCACTTT,TRBJ1-6,TRBV4-3,NA,NA
CASSSGSYQPQHF,TGTGCCAGCAGCTCCGGCTCCTATCAGCCCCAGCATTTT,TRBJ1-5,TRBV7-2,NA,NA
CASSELGAPYNEQFF,TGTGCCAGCAGTGAACTCGGAGCCCCCTACAATGAGCAGTTCTTC,TRBJ2-1,TRBV6-1,NA,NA
CASSLALNQPQHF,TGTGCCAGCAGCTTAGCGCTAAATCAGCCCCAGCATTTT,TRBJ1-5,TRBV7-6,NA,NA
CASSQEGPLLREKLFF,TGCGCCAGCAGCCAAGAAGGACCCCTACTGCGTGAAAAACTGTTTTTT,TRBJ1-4,TRBV4-3,NA,NA
CASSQGLASYEQYF,TGCGCCAGCAGCCAAGGTCTAGCGAGCTACGAGCAGTACTTC,TRBJ2-7,TRBV4-3,NA,NA
CASSDPGQVPYEQYF,TGTGCCAGCAGCGACCCGGGACAGGTTCCCTACGAGCAGTACTTC,TRBJ2-7,TRBV11-2,TRBD1,NA
CASSLIISGIYRGETQYF,TGTGCCAGCAGTTTGATTATTTCGGGCATATACCGAGGGGAGACCCAGTACTTC,TRBJ2-5,TRBV27,NA,NA
CASSQSREGQRTDTQYF,TGCGCCAGCAGTCAATCGCGGGAAGGGCAGCGCACAGATACGCAGTATTTT,TRBJ2-3,TRBV23-1,NA,NA
CSVAGGTSYEQYF,TGCAGCGTTGCCGGGGGAACCTCCTACGAGCAGTACTTC,TRBJ2-7,TRBV29-1,NA,NA
CAIKGLAGAAGSYNEQFF,TGTGCCATCAAGGGACTAGCGGGAGCGGCAGGCTCCTACAATGAGCAGTTCTTC,TRBJ2-1,TRBV10-3,TRBD2,once
CASSFGGRSYNEQFF,TGTGCCAGCAGTTTTGGCGGGAGGTCCTACAATGAGCAGTTCTTC,TRBJ2-1,TRBV28,TRBD2,NA
CASSLTGGSNEQFF,TGTGCCAGCAGTTTAACGGGAGGGTCGAATGAGCAGTTCTTC,TRBJ2-1,TRBV27,TRBD2,NA
CASSQDDGDSNQPQHF,TGCGCCAGCAGCCAAGATGATGGGGATAGCAATCAGCCCCAGCATTTT,TRBJ1-5,TRBV4-1,NA,NA
CASSQDHRTGDYGYTF,TGTGCCAGCAGCCAAGATCATCGGACAGGGGACTATGGCTACACCTTC,TRBJ1-2,TRBV14,TRBD1,NA
CASSLDIRTGLGGYEQYF,TGTGCCAGCAGCCTAGATATACGGACAGGGTTGGGGGGCTACGAGCAGTACTTC,TRBJ2-7,TRBV9,TRBD1,NA
CASSSQTSGRGDEQFF,TGCGCCAGCAGCTCCCAGACTAGCGGGAGAGGGGATGAGCAGTTCTTC,TRBJ2-1,TRBV5-1,TRBD2,NA
CAISVAGSNQPQHF,TGTGCCATCAGTGTTGCAGGTAGCAATCAGCCCCAGCATTTT,TRBJ1-5,TRBV10-3,NA,few
CASSEEKGLRVVTEAFF,TGTGCCAGCAGTGAAGAAAAAGGGTTACGGGTTGTTACTGAAGCTTTCTTT,TRBJ1-1,TRBV2,NA,once
CAWGGGPNTGELFF,TGTGCCTGGGGGGGAGGGCCGAACACCGGGGAGCTGTTTTTT,TRBJ2-2,TRBV30,TRBD2,NA
CASSLGQGNQPQHF,TGTGCCAGCAGCTTAGGACAGGGGAATCAGCCCCAGCATTTT,TRBJ1-5,TRBV28,TRBD1,NA
CASSSQGARDQPQHF,TGTGCCAGCAGCTCACAGGGGGCGCGGGATCAGCCCCAGCATTTT,TRBJ1-5,TRBV13,TRBD1,NA
CASSPDRGNGIVTQYF,TGTGCCAGCAGTCCTGACAGGGGGAATGGAATAGTCACGCAGTATTTT,TRBJ2-3,TRBV6-4,TRBD1,NA
CASSYAASGEAFF,TGTGCCAGCAGTTACGCGGCAAGCGGTGAAGCTTTCTTT,TRBJ1-1,TRBV6-2/TRBV6-3,NA,NA
CASRDSRTGVTEAFF,TGCGCCAGCAGGGATAGCAGGACAGGGGTCACTGAAGCTTTCTTT,TRBJ1-1,TRBV10-2,TRBD1,NA
CASSENRASEAFF,TGTGCCAGCAGTGAAAACAGGGCATCTGAAGCTTTCTTT,TRBJ1-1,TRBV6-4,NA,NA
CASMAGGGDSSYEQYF,TGCGCCAGTATGGCCGGAGGGGGCGACAGCTCCTACGAGCAGTACTTC,TRBJ2-7,TRBV4-1,NA,once
CASSPHSGGLADTQYF,TGTGCCAGCAGTCCACATAGCGGGGGTCTCGCAGATACGCAGTATTTT,TRBJ2-3,TRBV11-3,TRBD2,NA
CATSRDRTSGREGGELFF,TGTGCCACCAGCAGAGATCGGACTAGCGGGAGAGAGGGCGGGGAGCTGTTTTTT,TRBJ2-2,TRBV15,TRBD2,NA
CASSLELAGGSTGELFF,TGTGCCAGCAGCTTAGAGCTCGCGGGAGGTTCCACCGGGGAGCTGTTTTTT,TRBJ2-2,TRBV7-6,TRBD2,NA
CSALGLTTGPNYGYTF,TGCAGCGCCTTAGGGCTCACGACAGGACCTAACTATGGCTACACCTTC,TRBJ1-2,TRBV29-1,NA,NA
CASHREGNQPQHF,TGTGCCAGTCACAGGGAAGGGAATCAGCCCCAGCATTTT,TRBJ1-5,TRBV5-5,NA,NA
CASSPRTVNEKLFF,TGTGCCAGCTCACCACGGACGGTGAATGAAAAACTGTTTTTT,TRBJ1-4,TRBV18,NA,NA
CASSQAAGGFQDTQYF,TGTGCCAGCAGCCAAGCAGCGGGGGGGTTTCAAGATACGCAGTATTTT,TRBJ2-3,TRBV3-1/TRBV3-2,TRBD2,NA
CASSWGQVSYGYTF,TGTGCCAGCAGTTGGGGCCAGGTTTCTTATGGCTACACCTTC,TRBJ1-2,TRBV6-5,NA,NA
CSANEQRESYNEQFF,TGCAGTGCTAATGAACAGCGGGAGTCCTACAATGAGCAGTTCTTC,TRBJ2-1,TRBV20-1,TRBD2,NA
CASSLGERPQPQHF,TGTGCCAGCAGCTTGGGGGAACGACCTCAGCCCCAGCATTTT,TRBJ1-5,TRBV7-9,NA,NA
CASSMGLLAEAFF,TGTGCCAGTAGTATGGGACTTTTGGCTGAAGCTTTCTTT,TRBJ1-1,TRBV19,NA,NA